Listed here are 16 T cell receptor beta chains from one sample, sequenced in a study of blood T cell repertoires in COVID-19. Some clones are missing from TCRdb's copy, which holds only in-frame ones; the method was immunoSEQ multiplex PCR. The sample has 95,000 to 120,000 clones, 85% seen once. Sequencing was done on a sample of peripheral blood. These receptors were taken from a human donor in a cohort sampled during active COVID-19.

This clone was detected a few times. This CDR3 reads CASTALYSTGELFF. DNA of the CDR3: TGTGCCAGCACGGCACTATACTCCACCGGGGAGCTGTTTTTT. The chain carries TRBV6-5 and TRBJ2-2; D unresolved. V dropped 7 bases and J dropped 4 bases, with 13 bases sitting between them. The CDR3 is made up of 14 amino acids. Germline V gene data show CDR1 as MNHEY and CDR2 as SVGAGI.

The chain links TRBV4-3 to TRBJ2-1, with 7 bases aligning to TRBD2. The CDR3 sequence is 19 residues long. Germline values: CDR1 LGHNA, CDR2 YSLEER. V shed 0 bases and J 4 bases; nucleotides not matched to a gene: 15. CDR3 region: CASSQEEVSGWGSYNEQFF. In nucleotides, the CDR3 is TGCGCCAGCAGCCAAGAGGAGGTTAGCGGGTGGGGGTCATACAATGAGCAGTTCTTC.

J is TRBJ1-2 and V is TRBV5-4; tentative D call: TRBD1 (6 bases). Trimming left V 1 base short and J 4 bases short, with 11 bases between. Looked up from germline, CDR1 is SGHNT and CDR2 is YYREEE (reference sequence). This CDR3 has 14 amino acids. The CDR3 loop is CASSLTGKGYGYTF. CDR3 sequence (DNA): TGTGCCAGCAGCTTGACAGGGAAGGGCTATGGCTACACCTTC.

This chain uses TRBV7-8 with TRBJ1-2, with 8 bases identical to TRBD1. The CDR3 consists of 14 residues. Germline V lookup: CDR1 SGHVS, CDR2 FQNEAQ. Trimming at V came to 4 bases and at J to 2 bases, leaving 3 bases not matched to a gene. CDR3: CASSSRQGNYGYTF. The CDR3 nucleotides are TGTGCCAGCAGCTCCCGACAGGGGAACTATGGCTACACCTTC.

This clone was found once. The chain couples TRBV6-5 to TRBJ1-1; 7 bases fit TRBD1. V was clipped by 2 bases and J by 11 bases; unmatched bases: 14. Per the germline V gene, CDR1 is MNHEY and CDR2 is SVGAGI. The CDR3 is 15 amino acids. This CDR3 is CASSYRPVTGAGAFF. The CDR3 DNA follows: TGTGCCAGCAGTTACCGTCCAGTTACAGGGGCGGGCGCTTTCTTT.

The chain links TRBV6-2 or TRBV6-3 to TRBJ1-5; D ambiguous. V was trimmed by 6 bases and J by 0 bases, leaving 18 bases between them. The CDR3 sequence is 17 residues long. The germline gives CDR1 MNHEY, CDR2 SVGEGT. CDR3 amino acids: CASSSGPFLYSNQPQHF. The CDR3 DNA follows: TGTGCCAGCAGCTCAGGTCCGTTTCTTTATAGCAATCAGCCCCAGCATTTT.

The V and J genes are TRBV7-2 and TRBJ2-1; 10 bases are a match to TRBD2. The ends lost 5 bases at V and 11 bases at J; junction bases unmatched: 9. Germline CDR1 reads SGHTA; CDR2 reads FQGNSA. The CDR3 consists of 14 residues. CDR3 residues: CASSELGLAQKQFF. CDR3 coding DNA: TGTGCCAGCAGCGAGTTGGGACTAGCGCAAAAGCAGTTCTTC.

The rearrangement uses TRBV7-2 and TRBJ2-1; TRBD2 agrees at 10 bases. The germline V gene encodes CDR1 SGHTA and CDR2 FQGNSA. V dropped 1 base and J dropped 3; count of bases not matched to a gene: 6. The CDR3 has 17 amino acids. The CDR3 is CASSLGLAGAYYNEQFF. The CDR3 nucleotides read TGTGCCAGCAGCTTAGGTCTAGCGGGGGCCTACTACAATGAGCAGTTCTTC.

This clone was observed at least ten times. The rearrangement uses TRBV20-1 and TRBJ1-3, with D uncertain. V gave up 3 bases and J gave up 2 bases, with 14 bases separating them. The CDR3 contains 15 residues. CDR1 is DFQATT and CDR2 is SNEGSKA in the germline V gene (reference sequence). The CDR3 DNA sequence: TGCAGTGCTAGTATGTATCGGGTAACTGGAAACACCATATATTTT. Translating gives CSASMYRVTGNTIYF.

J is TRBJ2-5 and V is TRBV14; TRBD2 aligns across 7 bases. The CDR3 extends over 12 amino acids. The junction had 1 base not matched to a gene; V was cut back by 4 bases and J by 5 bases. Germline CDR1 reads SGHDN; CDR2 reads FVKESK. The CDR3 bases are TGTGCCAGCAGCCGGGGGGGGGAGACCCAGTACTTC. It codes for CASSRGGETQYF.

The gene calls are TRBV3-1 (or the pseudogene TRBV3-2) and TRBJ1-2; 9 bases fit TRBD1. The CDR3 length is 14 residues. The germline gives CDR1 LGHDT, CDR2 YNNKEL (reference sequence). J lost 4 bases, V lost 4 bases, and 4 bases had no gene match. The CDR3 region is CASSPKQGAYGYTF. CDR3 nucleotide sequence: TGTGCCAGCAGCCCCAAACAGGGGGCCTATGGCTACACCTTC.

The chain has TRBV19 and TRBJ2-2; 8 bases agree with TRBD2. The ends lost 8 bases at V and 4 bases at J; junction bases unmatched: 9. Germline V gene data show CDR1 as LNHDA and CDR2 as SQIVND (reference sequence). The CDR3 totals 15 residues. The CDR3, as DNA: TGTGCCAGTGGTGCCGGGACTAGGGGCACCGGGGAGCTGTTTTTT. This gives the protein CASGAGTRGTGELFF.

V is TRBV6-1 and J is TRBJ1-2; the D gene is possibly TRBD1 (6 bases). This CDR3 has 14 residues. CDR1 is MNHNS and CDR2 is SASEGT in the germline V gene. Trimming cost V 2 bases and J 8 bases, with 15 bases left between them. This CDR3 reads CASSERQALRGYTF. DNA of the CDR3: TGTGCCAGCAGTGAAAGACAGGCCCTCAGGGGCTACACCTTC.

This clone appeared once. This chain links TRBV4-1 with TRBJ1-2, with D perhaps matching TRBD1 (6 bases). The CDR3 totals 13 residues. V was pared by 5 bases and J by 2 bases, with 9 bases between. Germline V gene lookup returns CDR1 MGHRA and CDR2 YSYEKL. CDR3 amino acids: CASSMTGNYGYTF. CDR3 sequence (DNA): TGCGCCAGCAGCATGACAGGAAACTATGGCTACACCTTC.

The chain employs TRBV12-5 and TRBJ1-1; D gene unclear. The V and J ends lost 5 bases and 8 bases respectively, with 3 bases between them. Germline lookup yields CDR1 LGHNT and CDR2 FRNRAP. The CDR3 consists of 9 residues. In DNA, the CDR3 is TGTGCTAGTGGTGCGGAAGCTTTCTTT. It specifies CASGAEAFF.

V and J are TRBV30 and TRBJ1-5; 7 nucleotides match TRBD1. This CDR3 is built from 16 residues. Trimming removed 4 bases from V and 2 bases from J; junction bases left unmatched: 11. Germline lookup yields CDR1 GTSNPN and CDR2 SVGIG (reference sequence). The CDR3 coding sequence is TGTGCCTGGACTTACAGGGGTACGGTGGGCAATCAGCCCCAGCATTTT. This gives the protein CAWTYRGTVGNQPQHF.